Listed here is a single TCR beta chain. Its antigen remains unidentified. This sample was included in a study of vaccination and CD4 T cells after COVID-19. Overall study context: Participants were administered two doses of either the BNT162b2 or the mRNA-1273 vaccine.

Researchers used the Oncomine TCR Beta short-read assay to sequence DNA from cultured CD4+ T cells. Genomic DNA from cultured CD4+ T cells was extracted. In TCRdb, the PCR reads were re-called with MiXCR into one record per CDR3 protein. The sample yields just over 20,000 distinct CDR3 sequences, under 80% seen once. The V end lost 8 bases, the J end lost 8 bases, and 4 bases lay between the germline ends. This CDR3 region has 9 residues. Germline CDR1 and CDR2: LNHDA and SQIVND (reference sequence). The sample's treatment: approximately 9-day PBMC culture with coronavirus spike peptide pools or control peptides (ViraFEST assay).

The clonotype was recovered from a human donor who had recovered from COVID-19. Sequencing used CD4+ T cells from blood, cultured in vitro. V is TRBV19 and J is TRBJ2-1; no definite D call. This CDR3 reads CASGHEQFF. Written as DNA, the CDR3 is TGTGCCAGTGGCCATGAGCAGTTCTTC.